The next 6 T cell receptor beta chains were all read from a single sample in a study of neoadjuvant nivolumab and ipilimumab in lung cancer. The method was immunoSEQ multiplex PCR; TCRdb's version includes in-frame clones alone and lacks a portion of them. The profile covers fewer than 35,000 clones, with 90% appearing a single time and roughly 4.5% taken by the ten largest. The sequencing here drew on peripheral blood, taken after neoadjuvant nivolumab, alone or with ipilimumab, at or shortly before surgery. The receptors were sampled from an adult with non-small cell lung cancer.

Here the CDR3 DNA reads TGTGCCAGCAGCTCAGGACTAGCGGGGTTACTCGGGGAGCTGTTTTTT. Protein: CASSSGLAGLLGELFF. The chain links TRBV5-4 to TRBJ2-2, with 12 bases aligning to TRBD2. Germline CDR1 and CDR2: SGHNT and YYREEE (reference sequence). This CDR3 has 16 amino acids. The V segment lost 3 bases and the J segment 7 bases; nucleotides outside the gene matches: 7.

This clone was observed once. The chain carries TRBV19 and TRBJ1-6, with a tentative D call TRBD1 (5 bases). V was cut by 5 bases and J by 4 bases, with 18 bases left in between. This CDR3 comprises 17 residues. The germline V gene has CDR1 LNHDA and CDR2 SQIVND (reference sequence). CDR3 in amino acids: CASSVSNGGLYNSPLHF. The CDR3 nucleotides read TGTGCCAGTAGTGTTTCAAACGGGGGACTGTATAATTCACCCCTCCACTTT.

This sequence joins TRBV9 and TRBJ2-3, with D perhaps TRBD2 (6 bases). Trimming removed 0 bases from V and 2 bases from J, with 10 bases in between. From germline, CDR1 is SGDLS and CDR2 YYNGEE. The CDR3 has 15 residues. CDR3 sequence (DNA): TGTGCCAGCAGCGTAGGGCGGGGAAACACAGATACGCAGTATTTT. It is translated as CASSVGRGNTDTQYF.

The chain has TRBV19 and TRBJ1-1; D gene unclear. The CDR3 runs to 13 residues. Trimming pared 6 bases from V and 2 bases from J, leaving 10 bases between. In germline, CDR1 is LNHDA, CDR2 SQIVND (reference sequence). The CDR3 spells CASSLALNTEAFF. The DNA for the CDR3 is TGTGCCAGTAGCCTCGCATTAAACACTGAAGCTTTCTTT. Full variable domain (missing parts from reference TRBV19 and TRBJ1-1): DGGITQSPKYLFRKEGQNVTLSCEQNLNHDAMYWYRQDPGQGLRLIYYSQIVNDFQKGDIAEGYSVSREKKESFPLTVTSAQKNPTAFYLCASSLALNTEAFFGQGTRLTVV.

V is TRBV6-5 and J is TRBJ1-1; D call uncertain. The CDR3 is 16 amino acids. The germline V gene has CDR1 MNHEY and CDR2 SVGAGI. With 2 bases removed from V and 0 bases from J, the gap between germline ends came to 13 bases. As DNA, the CDR3 is TGTGCCAGCAGTTACGATAGAGACATTTTGAACACTGAAGCTTTCTTT. Amino acids: CASSYDRDILNTEAFF.

The CDR3 region is CASSPGRQLTTDTQYF. DNA for the CDR3: TGTGCCAGCAGCCCGGGGAGGCAACTAACCACAGATACGCAGTATTTT. This rearrangement joins TRBV7-9 to TRBJ2-3; a possible D gene is TRBD2 (6 bases). Germline-derived CDR1 and CDR2 are SEHNR and FQNEAQ (reference sequence). This CDR3 is 16 amino acids long. Trimming removed 5 bases from V and 2 bases from J, with 17 bases in between.